This TCR beta chain is from a study of cytomegalovirus exposure and HLA in healthy donors. This clone was picked up a small number of times. Antigen unknown. V shed 6 bases and J 5 bases; nucleotides not matched to a gene: 9. Germline-derived CDR1 and CDR2 are MNHEY and SVGAGI. CDR3 length: 15 residues. PCR was performed using 60 Vbeta and 13 Jbeta primers. The authors' processing: About 10 million shared chains were among 80 million or so unique TCR beta chains counted in a later analysis. Repertoires were generated with immunoSEQ multiplex PCR, while TCRdb's copy carries only in-frame clones and drops some. That table supplies the V and J calls and clone size; D and trimming were determined from the DNA. The repertoire holds about 130,000 clones, with around three quarters as singletons. The study, taken as a whole, reports: Roughly even sequencing depth across donors was the assumption behind the presence/absence analyses.

The V gene is TRBV6-5, the J gene TRBJ1-1; TRBD1 aligns across 10 bases. The material sequenced was PBMCs. This clonotype was obtained from a young man in good health and CMV-seronegative. Here the CDR3 DNA reads TGTGCCAGCAGCCGACCCGGGACAGGGGCAACTGAAGCTTTCTTT. Translated, it gives CASSRPGTGATEAFF.